This T cell receptor beta chain was obtained from a study of vaccination effects on CD4 cells after COVID-19. Study summary: Two doses of either BNT162b2 or mRNA-1273 were given to each participant.

Sequencing followed a ViraFEST assay step that expanded antigen-specific CD4+ T cells with viral peptide pools. Subsequent to less than 13 days of culture, CD4+ T cells were isolated. Prior SARS-CoV-2 infection was absent in the vaccine recipients, as shown by negative nucleocapsid antibodies. Culturing of 2 million to 2.5 million PBMC per well took place with approximately 10 IU/ml IL-2 and 9 to 10 ug/ml peptides. Half-medium exchanges with IL-2 medium took place on days 3 and 7. The germline V gene has CDR1 MNHNY and CDR2 SVGAGI (reference sequence). V gave up 5 bases and J gave up 13 bases; unmatched junction bases: 2. The CDR3 runs to 10 residues. Generated by immunoSEQ multiplex PCR, the TCRdb table keeps only in-frame clones and is missing some. This sample yields over 45,000 clones, of which roughly 70% are seen a single time; around 16% belongs to the top ten. As concerns this clone: Antigen specificity is unknown.

The TCR comes from a human donor who received a COVID-19 vaccine. The sample was CD4+ T cells from PBMCs cultured with SARS-CoV-2 spike peptides, taken before COVID-19 vaccination. The chain is built from TRBV6-6 and TRBJ2-1; 7 bases match TRBD1. CDR3 nucleotide sequence: TGTGCCAGCAGTGGGGACAGTCAGTTCTTC. Residues: CASSGDSQFF.